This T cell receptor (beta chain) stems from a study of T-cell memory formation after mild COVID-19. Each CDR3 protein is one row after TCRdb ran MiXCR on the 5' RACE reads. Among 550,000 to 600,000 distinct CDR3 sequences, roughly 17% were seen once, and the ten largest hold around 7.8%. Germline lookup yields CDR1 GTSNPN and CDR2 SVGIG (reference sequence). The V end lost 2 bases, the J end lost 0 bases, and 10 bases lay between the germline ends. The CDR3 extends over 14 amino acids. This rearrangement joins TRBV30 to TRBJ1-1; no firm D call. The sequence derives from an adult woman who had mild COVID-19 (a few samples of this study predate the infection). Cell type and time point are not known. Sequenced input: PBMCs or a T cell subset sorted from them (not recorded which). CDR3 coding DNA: TGTGCCTGGAGTTTGCCTGATTTGAACACTGAAGCTTTCTTT. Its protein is CAWSLPDLNTEAFF.